This note documents a single TCR beta chain sequence. Its target is not known. The source of the sample is a study of shared clonotypes between healthy human individuals. Study in general: Aged between 18 and 49, the donors were a couple of women and three men. Researchers assigned three CD4 naive, three CD4 memory, two CD8 naive and one CD8 memory plate to each donor.

Whole-study findings and limits: Naive CD4 clonotypes were shared across a handful of donors at about 5.3%.

Method: immunoSEQ multiplex PCR; TCRdb's copy keeps in-frame clones and lacks some. The data contain approximately 2.1 million clones, 85% to 95% of them singletons. This TCR was recovered from a young man in good health. Some clones in this sample may be carry-over from other donors' samples. Sequences were obtained from naive CD4+ T cells from PBMCs. Subset indicated: CD45RA+ positively selected.

The CDR3 DNA reads TGTGCCAGCAGCTCAGAGCAACCTCTGGCCCAGCATTTT. It translates to CASSSEQPLAQHF. V is TRBV7-9 and J is TRBJ1-5; unclear D gene. V lost 4 bases to trimming and J lost 11 bases, with 15 bases between them. CDR1 is SEHNR, CDR2 FQNEAQ, per germline (reference sequence). The CDR3 is made up of 13 amino acids.